This T cell receptor beta chain appears in the sequencing data of a study of OX40 agonist ivuxolimab in advanced cancers. The CDR3 is 12 amino acids. The V gene's germline CDR1 is MDHEN and CDR2 SYDVKM. V was cut by 4 bases and J by 6 bases, with 10 bases left in between. Profiled with immunoSEQ multiplex PCR; TCRdb holds only in-frame clones, not every one. The sample has under 20,000 clones; about 67% are singletons. The origin of this receptor is an adult with an advanced solid tumor such as melanoma, head and neck, liver or kidney cancer. The V and J genes are TRBV28 and TRBJ2-7, with D possibly matching TRBD1 (6 bases). The material sequenced was CD4+ or CD8+ T cells sorted from blood, taken in a trial of the OX40 agonist ivuxolimab. Here the CDR3 DNA reads TGTGCCAGCAGTTCTACAGGGATCGAGCAGTACTTC. This encodes CASSSTGIEQYF.